Reported below is one TCR beta chain. Data came from immunoSEQ multiplex PCR; TCRdb stores just in-frame clones and leaves some out. The data contain around 62,000 clones, roughly 93% of them singletons. This sample stems from a study of T cell changes during pregnancy in multiple sclerosis. Source: CD8+ T cells from peripheral blood mononuclear cells, taken in the second trimester of pregnancy. This receptor was identified in a female donor with multiple sclerosis, enrolled in a pregnancy study.

The CDR3: CASSSSGNIYEQYF. CDR3 nucleotide sequence: TGTGCCAGCAGCTCCAGCGGGAACATATACGAGCAGTACTTC. The V gene is TRBV5-4, the J gene TRBJ2-7; 7 bases are shared with TRBD2. The CDR3 extends over 14 amino acids. Germline V gives CDR1 SGHNT, CDR2 YYREEE (reference sequence). V was pared by 3 bases and J by 4 bases, with 7 bases of the junction left unmatched. Looking up the rest from reference TRBV5-4 and TRBJ2-7 gives the full variable domain: ETGVTQSPTHLIKTRGQQVTLRCSSQSGHNTVSWYQQALGQGPQFIFQYYREEENGRGNFPPRFSGLQFPNYSSELNVNALELDDSALYLCASSSSGNIYEQYFGPGTRLTVT.